The 9 T cell receptor beta chains listed next were all sequenced from one sample in a study of blood T cell repertoires in COVID-19. The table came from immunoSEQ multiplex PCR; TCRdb's copy has only in-frame clones and leaves some out. Among hundreds of thousands of clones listed, about 80% were seen once. The sequencing sample was made of peripheral blood. These receptors were taken from a woman aged 80 or older with acute or convalescent COVID-19.

In the case of this clone: Other nucleotide sequences from this sample produce the same CDR3. This chain connects TRBV7-2 to TRBJ1-5, with TRBD1 identical over 7 bases. V lost 1 base to trimming and J lost 6 bases; unmatched junction nucleotides: 6. CDR1 is SGHTA and CDR2 is FQGNSA in the germline V gene. This CDR3 contains 15 residues. Here the CDR3 DNA reads TGTGCCAGCAGCTTAGAACGACAGGGAGGTCAGCCCCAGCATTTT. Translated, it gives CASSLERQGGQPQHF.

The chain combines TRBV9 with TRBJ2-3; 13 positions match TRBD2. Germline values: CDR1 SGDLS, CDR2 YYNGEE. J gave up 4 bases and V 4 bases, and 9 bases lay outside the gene matches. This CDR3 region has 17 residues. CDR3: CASSPRTSGRGSDTQYF. As DNA, the CDR3 is TGTGCCAGCAGCCCCAGGACTAGCGGGAGAGGGTCAGATACGCAGTATTTT.

The chain links TRBV6-5 to TRBJ2-7, with D maybe TRBD2 (5 bases). The V gene's germline CDR1 is MNHEY and CDR2 SVGAGI. The CDR3 is 11 amino acids. Here the CDR3 reads CGVLGVREQYF. CDR3 in DNA: TGTGGGGTCTTGGGAGTTCGGGAGCAGTACTTC.

This clone was seen just once. V and J are TRBV7-3 and TRBJ2-7; TRBD2 matches 8 bases. The V segment lost 5 bases and the J segment 2 bases; nucleotides outside the gene matches: 8. Germline V CDR1 and CDR2: SGHTA, FQGTGA. This CDR3 comprises 15 residues. The CDR3 DNA is TGTGCCAGCAGCCCGACGGGGGGGGGACCCTACGAGCAGTACTTC. Translation gives CASSPTGGGPYEQYF.

The rearrangement uses TRBV19 and TRBJ1-6; D remains ambiguous. Germline CDR1 LNHDA, CDR2 SQIVND (reference sequence). The CDR3 sequence is 12 residues long. V lost 3 bases, J lost 7 bases, and 4 bases lay in between. The CDR3 is CASSIGNSPLHF. The DNA for the CDR3 is TGTGCCAGTAGTATTGGCAATTCACCCCTCCACTTT. Variable domain in full (rest from reference TRBV19 and TRBJ1-6): DGGITQSPKYLFRKEGQNVTLSCEQNLNHDAMYWYRQDPGQGLRLIYYSQIVNDFQKGDIAEGYSVSREKKESFPLTVTSAQKNPTAFYLCASSIGNSPLHFGNGTRLTVT.

The rearrangement uses TRBV28 and TRBJ1-4; D not certain. The CDR3 length is 15 residues. CDR1 and CDR2 from the germline V gene are MDHEN and SYDVKM. V was cut by 4 bases and J by 3 bases, with 12 bases left in between. CDR3 protein: CASSYRQLSNEKLFF. The CDR3 nucleotides are TGTGCCAGCAGTTACCGACAACTCTCTAATGAAAAACTGTTTTTT.

The J gene is TRBJ1-5, the V gene TRBV6-1; 8 bases align to TRBD1. Germline-derived CDR1 and CDR2 are MNHNS and SASEGT. J lost 9 bases, V lost 3 bases, and 10 bases had no gene match. CDR3 length equals 15 residues. The DNA for the CDR3 is TGTGCCAGCAGTGAGAAGGACAGGGAAGTGAGGCCCCAGCATTTT. Translated: CASSEKDREVRPQHF.

A single count supports this clone. The CDR3 nucleotides are TGTGCCAGCAGTAATCCCGGGACAGGCAGGTCACCCCTCCACTTT. It yields the protein CASSNPGTGRSPLHF. The rearrangement links TRBV6-6 to TRBJ1-6, with 8 bases aligning to TRBD1. Germline V CDR1 and CDR2: MNHNY, SVGAGI (reference sequence). The junction had 10 bases not matched to a gene; V was cut back by 5 bases and J by 10 bases. CDR3 length: 15 residues.

This clone was seen ten or more times. V is TRBV12-3 or TRBV12-4 and J is TRBJ1-2; D uncertain. The ends were cut back, 6 bases at V and 4 bases at J, with 12 bases in the middle. The CDR3 has 13 amino acids. CDR3 nucleotides: TGTGCCAGCAGACAACGGGGTACCTATGGCTACACCTTC. This encodes CASRQRGTYGYTF.